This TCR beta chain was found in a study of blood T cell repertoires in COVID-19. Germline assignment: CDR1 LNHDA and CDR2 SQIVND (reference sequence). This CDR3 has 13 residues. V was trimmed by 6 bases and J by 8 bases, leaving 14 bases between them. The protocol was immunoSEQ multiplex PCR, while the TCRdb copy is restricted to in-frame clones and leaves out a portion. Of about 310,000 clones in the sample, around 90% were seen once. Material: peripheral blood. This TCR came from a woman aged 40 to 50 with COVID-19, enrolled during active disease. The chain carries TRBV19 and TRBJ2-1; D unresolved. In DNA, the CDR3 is TGTGCCAGTAGACCCCCTCCGAGTTATGAGCAGTTCTTC. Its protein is CASRPPPSYEQFF.